This is a list of T cell receptor beta chains from one sample in a study of blood T cell repertoires in COVID-19. Using immunoSEQ multiplex PCR, the repertoire was profiled, and TCRdb retains in-frame clones only, with some absent. The sample lists about 280,000 clones; roughly 85% were seen once. The sample consisted of peripheral blood. These receptors came from a man aged 50 to 59 with active or convalescent COVID-19. CDR3s leave out the opening cysteine and the closing phenylalanine or tryptophan. Each record gives: CDR3 protein, clone size, J gene, V gene, D gene. D genes are given only for firm matches. A clone size is listed for some rows: how often the clone was seen (once, few, many), or a class if it is expanded.

CDR3aa: ASSLAGGGYT
abundance: NA
j_gene: TRBJ1-2
v_gene: TRBV12-3/TRBV12-4
d_gene: TRBD1

CDR3aa: ASSMTGGTEAF
abundance: once
j_gene: TRBJ1-1
v_gene: TRBV11-3
d_gene: TRBD1

CDR3aa: ASSRTGVKGGYT
abundance: NA
j_gene: TRBJ1-2
v_gene: TRBV4-3
d_gene: TRBD1

CDR3aa: ASSLDLNTGELF
abundance: NA
j_gene: TRBJ2-2
v_gene: TRBV7-3
d_gene: NA

CDR3aa: ASRDSDVYGYT
abundance: NA
j_gene: TRBJ1-2
v_gene: TRBV7-9
d_gene: TRBD1

CDR3aa: AWSVLSGAYEQY
abundance: NA
j_gene: TRBJ2-7
v_gene: TRBV30
d_gene: NA

CDR3aa: ASSGLAGNEQF
abundance: NA
j_gene: TRBJ2-1
v_gene: TRBV2
d_gene: TRBD2

CDR3aa: ASRIPGQGNTEAF
abundance: NA
j_gene: TRBJ1-1
v_gene: TRBV28
d_gene: TRBD1

CDR3aa: ASSFGRRGETQY
abundance: NA
j_gene: TRBJ2-5
v_gene: TRBV5-6
d_gene: NA

CDR3aa: ASSLFGHRRNTGELF
abundance: few
j_gene: TRBJ2-2
v_gene: TRBV7-2
d_gene: NA

CDR3aa: ASSLGTSGRPYEQY
abundance: NA
j_gene: TRBJ2-7
v_gene: TRBV5-1
d_gene: TRBD2

CDR3aa: ASSYIAGENQPQH
abundance: NA
j_gene: TRBJ1-5
v_gene: TRBV6-6
d_gene: NA

CDR3aa: ASSSTGTSGFLQF
abundance: NA
j_gene: TRBJ2-1
v_gene: TRBV5-6
d_gene: TRBD2

CDR3aa: ASSLRSGRAYEQY
abundance: NA
j_gene: TRBJ2-7
v_gene: TRBV28
d_gene: TRBD2

CDR3aa: ASSLAPTQNEKLF
abundance: NA
j_gene: TRBJ1-4
v_gene: TRBV7-8
d_gene: NA

CDR3aa: ASSYLQGSEQY
abundance: NA
j_gene: TRBJ2-7
v_gene: TRBV6-5
d_gene: NA

CDR3aa: ASSPIAGVRRNEQF
abundance: NA
j_gene: TRBJ2-1
v_gene: TRBV7-2
d_gene: TRBD2

CDR3aa: ASSHGTGNTEAF
abundance: once
j_gene: TRBJ1-1
v_gene: TRBV4-2
d_gene: NA

CDR3aa: ATKKDRGGSGYGYT
abundance: NA
j_gene: TRBJ1-2
v_gene: TRBV6-6
d_gene: TRBD1

CDR3aa: ASSLGLAETQY
abundance: NA
j_gene: TRBJ2-5
v_gene: TRBV7-3
d_gene: NA

CDR3aa: ASSQTGTSGNTIY
abundance: NA
j_gene: TRBJ1-3
v_gene: TRBV6-6
d_gene: NA

CDR3aa: ASSKGQGPNSPLH
abundance: few
j_gene: TRBJ1-6
v_gene: TRBV5-1
d_gene: TRBD1

CDR3aa: ASSLEWGGGETQY
abundance: NA
j_gene: TRBJ2-5
v_gene: TRBV7-8
d_gene: NA

CDR3aa: ATSRRRDGYT
abundance: NA
j_gene: TRBJ1-2
v_gene: TRBV15
d_gene: NA

CDR3aa: ASSSTGRRNEKLF
abundance: NA
j_gene: TRBJ1-4
v_gene: TRBV2
d_gene: TRBD1

CDR3aa: ASIPGGGLQPQH
abundance: NA
j_gene: TRBJ1-5
v_gene: TRBV28
d_gene: NA